A single T cell receptor (beta chain) is shown here with its context. A universal primer binding site was introduced by template switching. The final cDNA contained unique molecular identifiers. TCRdb independently ran MiXCR on the 5' RACE reads; one entry per CDR3 protein. The repertoire includes 510,000 or so distinct CDR3 sequences, around 15% of them detected once, and 0.44% sits in the top ten. There are 16 residues in the CDR3. Germline CDR1 is SGHRS and CDR2 is YFSETQ. J gave up 8 bases and V 0 bases, and 8 bases lay outside the gene matches. This entry belongs to a study of identical twins. These data were also reused for a study on yellow fever vaccine responses in identical twins.

The sequencing sample was made of CD4+ T cells sorted from blood. This receptor was obtained from a young woman in good health. The chain carries TRBV5-1 and TRBJ2-3; 11 bases align to TRBD2. The CDR3 DNA sequence: TGCGCCAGCAGCTTGGTAGCGGGGGGGGTAACCGGTACGCAGTATTTT. This gives the protein CASSLVAGGVTGTQYF. Complete variable domain (other parts from reference TRBV5-1 and TRBJ2-3): KAGVTQTPRYLIKTRGQQVTLSCSPISGHRSVSWYQQTPGQGLQFLFEYFSETQRNKGNFPGRFSGRQFSNSRSEMNVSTLELGDSALYLCASSLVAGGVTGTQYFGPGTRLTVL.